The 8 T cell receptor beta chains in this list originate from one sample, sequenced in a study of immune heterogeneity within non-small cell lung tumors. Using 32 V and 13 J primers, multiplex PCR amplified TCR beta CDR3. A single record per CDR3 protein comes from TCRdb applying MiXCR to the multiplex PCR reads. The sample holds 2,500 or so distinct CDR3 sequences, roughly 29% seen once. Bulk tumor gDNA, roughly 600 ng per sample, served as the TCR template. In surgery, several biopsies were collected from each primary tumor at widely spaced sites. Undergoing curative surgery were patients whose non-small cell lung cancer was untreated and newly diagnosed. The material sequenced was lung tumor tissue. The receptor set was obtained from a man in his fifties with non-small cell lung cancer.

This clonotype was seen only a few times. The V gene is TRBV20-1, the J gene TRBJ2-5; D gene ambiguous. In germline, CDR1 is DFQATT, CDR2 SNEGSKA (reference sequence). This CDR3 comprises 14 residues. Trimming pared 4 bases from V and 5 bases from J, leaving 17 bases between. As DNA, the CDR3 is TGCAGTGCTAAAGGCCCCCAGCTGGGGGAGACCCAGTACTTC. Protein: CSAKGPQLGETQYF.

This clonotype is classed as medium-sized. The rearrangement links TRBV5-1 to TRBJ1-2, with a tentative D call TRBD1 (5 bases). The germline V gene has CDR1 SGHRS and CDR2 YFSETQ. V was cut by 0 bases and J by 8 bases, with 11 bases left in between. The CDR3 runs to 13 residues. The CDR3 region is CASSLAPGQGYTF. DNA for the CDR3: TGCGCCAGCAGCTTGGCCCCAGGGCAAGGCTACACCTTC.

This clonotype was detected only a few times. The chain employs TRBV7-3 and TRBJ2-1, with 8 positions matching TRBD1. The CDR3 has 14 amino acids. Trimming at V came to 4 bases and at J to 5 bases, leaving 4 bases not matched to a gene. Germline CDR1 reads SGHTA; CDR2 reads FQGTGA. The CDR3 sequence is CASSSLQGDNEQFF. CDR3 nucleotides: TGTGCCAGCAGCTCACTACAGGGGGACAATGAGCAGTTCTTC.

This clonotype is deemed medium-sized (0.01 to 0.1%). DNA for the CDR3: TGTGCCAGCAGCTTTAGCGAGAGCTCCTACAATGAGCAGTTCTTC. Its protein is CASSFSESSYNEQFF. The chain couples TRBV7-8 to TRBJ2-1, with D tentatively TRBD2 (5 bases). V was clipped by 3 bases and J by 0 bases, with 9 bases between them. The germline V gene encodes CDR1 SGHVS and CDR2 FQNEAQ. This CDR3 is built from 15 residues.

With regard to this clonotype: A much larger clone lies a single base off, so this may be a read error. DNA for the CDR3: TGTGCCAGCAGCTGGACATCTGGAAACACCATATATTTT. Translating it yields CASSWTSGNTIYF. The V and J genes are TRBV11-1 and TRBJ1-3, with D tentatively TRBD1 (5 bases). The CDR3 contains 13 residues. Trimming pared 4 bases from V and 1 base from J, leaving 5 bases between. The germline gives CDR1 SGHAT, CDR2 FQDESV (reference sequence).

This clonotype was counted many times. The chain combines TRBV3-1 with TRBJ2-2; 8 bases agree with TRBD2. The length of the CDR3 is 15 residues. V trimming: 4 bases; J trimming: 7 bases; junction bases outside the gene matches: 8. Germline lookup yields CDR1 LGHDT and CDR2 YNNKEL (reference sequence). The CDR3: CASSLLAGPRGELFF. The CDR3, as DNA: TGTGCCAGCAGCCTTTTAGCGGGACCGCGCGGGGAGCTGTTTTTT.

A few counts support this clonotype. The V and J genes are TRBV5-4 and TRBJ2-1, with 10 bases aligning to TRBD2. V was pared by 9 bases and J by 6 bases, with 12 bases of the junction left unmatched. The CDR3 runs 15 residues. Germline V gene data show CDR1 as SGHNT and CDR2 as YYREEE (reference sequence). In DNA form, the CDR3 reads TGTGCCATACCTCAGCGGGAGGGCCAGGGCAATGAGCAGTTCTTC. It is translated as CAIPQREGQGNEQFF. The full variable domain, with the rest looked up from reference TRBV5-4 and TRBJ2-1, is ETGVTQSPTHLIKTRGQQVTLRCSSQSGHNTVSWYQQALGQGPQFIFQYYREEENGRGNFPPRFSGLQFPNYSSELNVNALELDDSALYLCAIPQREGQGNEQFFGPGTRLTVL.

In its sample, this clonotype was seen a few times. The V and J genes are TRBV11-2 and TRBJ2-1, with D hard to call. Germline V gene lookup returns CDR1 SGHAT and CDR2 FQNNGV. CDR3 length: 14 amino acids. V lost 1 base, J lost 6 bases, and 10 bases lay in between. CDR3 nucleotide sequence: TGTGCCAGCAGCTTAGGGCAAGTTAGCAATGAGCAGTTCTTC. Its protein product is CASSLGQVSNEQFF.